This section outlines one TCR beta chain sequence together with its context. This clonotype was seen only once. It lacks a known antigen. No much larger clonotype is one base removed from it; base qualities were not supplied. Single-read evidence is weak. Synovial fluid samples were matched to blood samples from the same ankylosing spondylitis patients. The data belong to a study of CD8 T cells in ankylosing spondylitis (dated by TCRdb to about 2017). Turning to the overall study: T cell receptor beta repertoires were profiled in healthy donors and ankylosing spondylitis patients so that disease-linked TCR variants could be found. In total, the full study cohort was made up of approximately 99 healthy donors and about two dozen ankylosing spondylitis patients. Peripheral blood was sampled, and synovial fluid was additionally collected from ankylosing spondylitis patients.

These reads were obtained on an Illumina HiSeq 2500. Quantitative 5'-RACE with molecular barcodes was the method used to prepare the TCR beta libraries. The study's processing was this. A new computational method based on a probabilistic model of VDJ rearrangement was used to identify disease-linked TCR variants. TCRdb reworked the public reads: Q25 trimming with fastp, MiXCR clone assembly, productive beta chains retained. Every distinct CDR3 protein forms one entry, paired with its most common genes and DNA. In this record, the V and J calls reflect TCRdb's handling and not the investigators' own analysis. In this sample the table shows around 150,000 distinct CDR3 sequences, around two fifths of which occur a single time. The ten largest clones take up about 15% of the sample. The study at large found these results: Some motif variants were previously reported in synovial fluid and blood of reactive arthritis patients, suggesting common disease-initiation mechanisms. The disease-linked clones were reported as significantly enriched in matched synovial fluid samples from ankylosing spondylitis patients. Blood from ankylosing spondylitis patients appeared to be characterized by a TCR beta motif made up of eight highly homologous amino acid variants. A CD8+ phenotype was shown by the disease-linked clones, which were found at relatively low frequencies in peripheral blood.

Sample: synovial fluid, either unsorted or a sorted T cell fraction (not recorded which). This receptor was taken from a male donor with ankylosing spondylitis.

The CDR3 reads CASSLEGAMNTEAFF. In nucleotide form, the sequence is TGCGCCAGCAGCTTGGAGGGGGCGATGAACACTGAAGCTTTCTTT. The V and J genes are TRBV5-1 and TRBJ1-1; 7 central bases correspond to TRBD1. The cysteine opens and the phenylalanine closes a CDR3 of 15 amino acids. Here the CDR3 DNA is all that survives: 45 bases in frame from base 1. Clipping removes 0 bases from V and 0 bases from J, with 2 as the unmatched junction base count. Sequences SGHRS (CDR1) and YFSETQ (CDR2) are obtained from the germline V gene.